This entry describes one TCR beta chain. Sample treatment: over 15 received Ad26.COV2.S at low or high dose, single or two shots; 5 received placebo; per-sample allocation not given. Vaccine and placebo recipients were sampled on day 63 after the first injection. Produced via immunoSEQ multiplex PCR; TCRdb's table is partial and in-frame only. The table records roughly 400,000 clones, about 90% of them present only once. This record comes from a study of Ad26.COV2.S vaccination and SARS-CoV-2 variants. This sample comprised peripheral blood, obtained in a trial of Ad26.COV2.S vaccine versus placebo. This clonotype was sampled from a person aged 18-65 years who received the Ad26.COV2.S COVID-19 vaccine or a placebo.

As DNA, the CDR3 is TGTGCCAGCAGTGACTATGGTAGTGGCTACACCTTC. As protein: CASSDYGSGYTF. The chain joins TRBV6-4 to TRBJ1-2; D uncertain. Looked up from germline, CDR1 is MRHNA and CDR2 is SNTAGT. The CDR3 spans 12 residues. V dropped 1 base and J dropped 7 bases, with 7 bases sitting between them.